The rows below give T cell receptor beta chains drawn from one sample of a study of OX40 agonist ivuxolimab in advanced cancers. Data came from immunoSEQ multiplex PCR; TCRdb stores just in-frame clones and leaves some out. The sample lists some 64,000 clones; about nine tenths were seen once. This specimen consisted of CD4+ or CD8+ T cells sorted from blood, obtained in a trial of the OX40 agonist ivuxolimab. These receptors came from an adult with an advanced solid tumor such as melanoma, head and neck, liver or kidney cancer. Both conserved end residues are part of each CDR3. D genes are given only for firm matches. A clone size is listed for some rows: how often the clone was seen (once, few, many), or a class if it is expanded.

j_call v_call clone_size d_call cdr3_aa cdr3_nt
TRBJ1-1 TRBV6-5 once TRBD1 CASRIQGDTEAFF TGTGCCAGCAGAATACAGGGGGACACTGAAGCTTTCTTT
TRBJ1-1 TRBV30 few - CAWSFTENTEAFF TGTGCCTGGAGTTTCACAGAGAACACTGAAGCTTTCTTT
TRBJ2-7 TRBV11-3 - TRBD2 CASSRGSSGYEQYF TGTGCCAGCAGCCGGGGGTCTAGCGGCTACGAGCAGTACTTC
TRBJ2-1 TRBV11-2 - TRBD2 CASSPALAGSNEQFF TGTGCCAGCAGCCCCGCCTTAGCGGGGTCGAATGAGCAGTTCTTC
TRBJ2-3 TRBV9 once TRBD2 CASSVGTSGRGITDTQYF TGTGCCAGCAGCGTAGGGACTAGCGGGAGGGGAATCACAGATACGCAGTATTTT
TRBJ2-1 TRBV10-3 - - CAILSSTGNNEQFF TGTGCCATTCTAAGTTCAACAGGGAACAATGAGCAGTTCTTC
TRBJ2-3 TRBV11-1 - - CASSQGAVFTDTQYF TGTGCCAGCAGCCAGGGTGCGGTGTTCACAGATACGCAGTATTTT
TRBJ1-2 TRBV29-1 - TRBD1 CSAGTANYGYTF TGCAGCGCAGGGACAGCAAACTATGGCTACACCTTC
TRBJ2-5 TRBV10-3 - - CAISEYGGEETQYF TGTGCCATCAGTGAGTACGGCGGGGAGGAGACCCAGTACTTC
TRBJ2-2 TRBV29-1 - - CSVEDTNTGELFF TGCAGCGTTGAGGACACGAACACCGGGGAGCTGTTTTTT
TRBJ1-4 TRBV4-1 once TRBD1 CASSHLGQGDEKLFF TGCGCCAGCAGCCACCTCGGACAGGGCGATGAAAAACTGTTTTTT
TRBJ2-2 TRBV9 - TRBD1 CASSDETGGSGELFF TGTGCCAGCAGCGACGAGACAGGGGGCTCGGGGGAGCTGTTTTTT
TRBJ2-7 TRBV6-6 - - CASSYRSSLAYEQYF TGTGCCAGCAGTTACCGTAGCAGTTTAGCCTACGAGCAGTACTTC
TRBJ1-5 TRBV6-6 - TRBD1 CASSDRGQSNQPQHF TGTGCCAGCAGCGACAGGGGGCAGAGCAATCAGCCCCAGCATTTT
TRBJ2-3 TRBV30 - TRBD2 CAWSPGLAGGLTDTQYF TGTGCCTGGAGTCCCGGACTAGCGGGAGGTCTCACAGATACGCAGTATTTT
TRBJ1-2 TRBV2 few - CASSEIRRPNYGYTF TGTGCCAGCAGTGAAATACGACGTCCTAACTATGGCTACACCTTC
TRBJ1-1 TRBV28 - - CASSALFQAFF TGTGCCAGCAGCGCCCTATTCCAAGCTTTCTTT
TRBJ2-1 TRBV11-1 - - CASSLASEGREQFF TGTGCCAGCAGCTTAGCGAGTGAGGGGAGGGAGCAGTTCTTC
TRBJ1-2 TRBV5-1 once - CASSSGTPGPMGGYTF TGCGCCAGCAGCTCAGGAACCCCGGGACCCATGGGTGGCTACACCTTC
TRBJ2-7 TRBV6-5 - - CASSYSGGEQYF TGTGCCAGCAGTTACTCAGGTGGCGAGCAGTACTTC
TRBJ2-1 TRBV11-3 - - CASSLGQGRYNEQFF TGTGCCAGCAGCTTAGGCCAGGGGAGGTACAATGAGCAGTTCTTC
TRBJ1-1 TRBV2 - - CASSNQGPETEAFF TGTGCCAGCAGCAACCAAGGACCGGAGACTGAAGCTTTCTTT
TRBJ1-6 TRBV13 - TRBD1 CASSSAGTGENSPLHF TGTGCCAGCAGCTCAGCCGGGACAGGGGAAAATTCACCCCTCCACTTT
TRBJ2-7 TRBV11-2 - - CASSLEATRTYEQYF TGTGCCAGCAGCTTAGAGGCGACTAGGACCTACGAGCAGTACTTC
TRBJ2-7 TRBV19 - TRBD1 CASSINRGNEQYF TGTGCCAGTAGTATTAACAGGGGCAACGAGCAGTACTTC
TRBJ2-7 TRBV10-1 few - CASSEHPSYEQYF TGCGCCAGCAGTGAGCACCCTTCCTACGAGCAGTACTTC
TRBJ1-1 TRBV30 - - CAWRPGGTEAFF TGTGCCTGGAGACCGGGAGGAACTGAAGCTTTCTTT
TRBJ2-7 TRBV6-5 - - CASSYEIYEQYF TGTGCCAGCAGTTACGAAATCTACGAGCAGTACTTC
TRBJ2-3 TRBV27 - - CASRSLSSTDTQYF TGTGCCAGCAGGTCCCTATCGAGCACAGATACGCAGTATTTT
TRBJ2-5 TRBV10-3 once - CAISESGETQYF TGTGCCATCAGTGAGTCAGGGGAGACCCAGTACTTC
TRBJ2-2 TRBV19 once TRBD2 CASSIRGGTGELFF TGTGCCAGTAGTATACGGGGGGGTACCGGGGAGCTGTTTTTT
TRBJ1-1 TRBV18 few - CASSLTGRTEAFF TGTGCCAGCTCACTTACAGGTAGGACTGAAGCTTTCTTT
TRBJ1-1 TRBV6-6 - TRBD1 CASSYGDRGVFF TGTGCCAGCAGTTACGGCGACAGGGGAGTTTTCTTT
TRBJ1-1 TRBV30 - - CAWRALDSGNTEAFF TGTGCCTGGAGGGCCCTGGACAGCGGTAACACTGAAGCTTTCTTT
TRBJ2-5 TRBV4-1 - TRBD1 CASSQVQGALGETQYF TGCGCCAGCAGCCAAGTCCAGGGGGCTTTAGGAGAGACCCAGTACTTC
TRBJ2-5 TRBV7-2 - - CASSLMGHLQETQYF TGTGCCAGCAGCTTAATGGGACACCTACAAGAGACCCAGTACTTC
TRBJ2-5 TRBV6-5 - - CASSYSVLVQTQYF TGTGCCAGCAGTTACTCAGTTCTCGTCCAGACCCAGTACTTC
TRBJ2-6 TRBV18 - - CASSPGGTGANVLTF TGTGCCAGCTCACCAGGGGGTACAGGGGCCAACGTCCTGACTTTC
TRBJ2-1 TRBV18 - TRBD2 CASSRLAGGQISYNEQFF TGTGCCAGCTCACGACTAGCGGGAGGCCAAATCTCCTACAATGAGCAGTTCTTC
TRBJ2-7 TRBV11-2 - TRBD2 CASSLTSGETYEQYF TGTGCCAGCAGTCTCACTAGCGGGGAGACCTACGAGCAGTACTTC